What follows are 32 T cell receptor beta chains derived from one specimen sequenced in a study of OX40 agonist ivuxolimab in advanced cancers. Assay: immunoSEQ multiplex PCR; the TCRdb copy retains only in-frame clones and omits some. In the table there are over 95,000 clones, around nine tenths of which are singletons. Sequenced here: CD4+ or CD8+ T cells sorted from blood, sampled in a trial of the OX40 agonist ivuxolimab. These receptors came from an adult with an advanced solid tumor such as melanoma, head and neck, liver or kidney cancer.

The V gene is TRBV7-8, the J gene TRBJ2-7; 8 positions agree with TRBD1. Germline CDR1 and CDR2: SGHVS and FQNEAQ. V trimming: 6 bases; J trimming: 4 bases; junction bases outside the gene matches: 11. The length of the CDR3 is 15 residues. The DNA for the CDR3 is TGTGCCAGCAGAAACCCCGGGACAGGAATTTACGAGCAGTACTTC. Its protein product is CASRNPGTGIYEQYF. The full variable domain, with the rest looked up from reference TRBV7-8 and TRBJ2-7, is GAGVSQSPRYKVAKRGQDVALRCDPISGHVSLFWYQQALGQGPEFLTYFQNEAQLDKSGLPSDRFFAERPEGSVSTLKIQRTQQEDSAVYLCASRNPGTGIYEQYFGPGTRLTVT.

The chain is built from TRBV6-5 and TRBJ2-7; 7 bases map to TRBD1. The J segment lost 4 bases and the V segment lost 6 bases, leaving 9 bases of the junction unmatched. Germline V gives CDR1 MNHEY, CDR2 SVGAGI. The CDR3 has 14 amino acids. CDR3 sequence reads: CASSRTGVGYEQYF. Here the CDR3 DNA reads TGTGCCAGCAGCAGAACAGGGGTTGGGTACGAGCAGTACTTC.

J is TRBJ1-3 and V is TRBV19; TRBD1 agrees at 7 bases. This CDR3 contains 14 residues. In germline, CDR1 is LNHDA, CDR2 SQIVND (reference sequence). The V and J ends lost 7 bases and 4 bases, in that order; junction bases with no gene match: 7. The CDR3 reads CASKTGVGGNTIYF. The CDR3 DNA follows: TGTGCCAGTAAAACAGGGGTTGGCGGAAACACCATATATTTT.

This chain joins TRBV7-3 and TRBJ2-5, with D perhaps assigned TRBD1 or TRBD2 (5 bases each). CDR1 and CDR2 from the germline V gene are SGHTA and FQGTGA. The V and J ends lost 4 bases and 0 bases respectively, with 6 bases between them. This CDR3 has 13 amino acids. The CDR3 loop is CASSWGNQETQYF. The CDR3, as DNA: TGTGCCAGCAGCTGGGGGAACCAAGAGACCCAGTACTTC.

The rearrangement uses TRBV6-5 and TRBJ2-7, with D uncertain. Per germline, CDR1 MNHEY and CDR2 SVGAGI. This CDR3 contains 12 residues. Trimming cost V 0 bases and J 0 bases, with 0 bases left between them. The CDR3 protein is CASSYSSYEQYF. DNA of the CDR3: TGTGCCAGCAGTTACTCCTCCTACGAGCAGTACTTC.

This clone was counted between two and nine times. This chain links TRBV4-1 with TRBJ2-2, with TRBD2 matching over 8 bases. The CDR3 length is 16 residues. Germline V gene data show CDR1 as MGHRA and CDR2 as YSYEKL. J gave up 7 bases and V 4 bases, and 11 bases lay outside the gene matches. CDR3 DNA sequence: TGCGCCAGCAGCCGATCAGCGGGAGCTACGGGCGGGGAGCTGTTTTTT. As protein: CASSRSAGATGGELFF.

This chain joins TRBV9 and TRBJ2-1, with TRBD2 matching over 7 bases. Trimming cost V 0 bases and J 9 bases; bases outside gene matches: 9. The CDR3 is made up of 15 amino acids. Germline V lookup: CDR1 SGDLS, CDR2 YYNGEE. The CDR3 loop reads CASSVGVRAGTEQFF. The CDR3 DNA is TGTGCCAGCAGCGTAGGAGTTCGAGCGGGAACTGAGCAGTTCTTC.

J is TRBJ2-4 and V is TRBV6-5; D unresolved. Germline V gene lookup returns CDR1 MNHEY and CDR2 SVGAGI. With 5 bases removed from V and 15 bases from J, the gap between germline ends came to 14 bases. The CDR3 consists of 11 residues. The CDR3 sequence: CASSEADRRYF. The CDR3 DNA follows: TGTGCCAGCAGTGAAGCCGATCGGCGGTACTTC.

V usage is TRBV5-1 and J usage is TRBJ2-1; 7 bases fit TRBD2. The CDR3 runs to 16 residues. Trimming took 0 bases from V and 5 from J; bases not matched to a gene: 8. Germline assignment: CDR1 SGHRS and CDR2 YFSETQ. Here the CDR3 reads CASSLVRGTMDNEQFF. CDR3 nucleotide sequence: TGCGCCAGCAGCTTGGTGCGGGGGACGATGGACAATGAGCAGTTCTTC.

The genes are TRBV5-6 and TRBJ2-1; maybe TRBD2 (5 bases). Germline CDR1 and CDR2: SGHDT and YYEEEE. Deletions cut 4 bases from V and 3 bases from J, with 17 bases between. The CDR3 totals 16 residues. The CDR3 loop reads CASSHGVGVNYNEQFF. DNA of the CDR3: TGTGCCAGCAGCCATGGAGTGGGAGTCAACTACAATGAGCAGTTCTTC.

The DNA for the CDR3 is TGTGCCAGCAGCTTAGATGCTAGCGGGAGACCCTACAATGAGCAGTTCTTC. This gives the protein CASSLDASGRPYNEQFF. This chain links TRBV7-2 with TRBJ2-1; 10 bases match TRBD2. Germline values: CDR1 SGHTA, CDR2 FQGNSA. The CDR3 sequence is 17 residues long. V dropped 1 base and J dropped 2; count of bases not matched to a gene: 5.

The count of this clone is one. The chain carries TRBV28 and TRBJ1-5; tentatively, D is TRBD1 (5 bases). V dropped 3 bases and J dropped 6 bases, with 12 bases sitting between them. Germline V lookup: CDR1 MDHEN, CDR2 SYDVKM. The CDR3 contains 14 residues. Here the CDR3 DNA reads TGTGCCAGCAGTTTGGGGCAACCGATTCAGCCCCAGCATTTT. It specifies CASSLGQPIQPQHF.

The CDR3 spells CASSFNWNTGELFF. DNA for the CDR3: TGTGCCAGCAGCTTCAACTGGAACACCGGGGAGCTGTTTTTT. The rearrangement links TRBV7-2 to TRBJ2-2; D not resolved. CDR3 size: 14 residues. V gave up 3 bases and J gave up 1 base, with 6 bases separating them. Germline loops: CDR1 SGHTA, CDR2 FQGNSA.

The V gene is TRBV9, the J gene TRBJ2-7; no clear D. The V gene's germline CDR1 is SGDLS and CDR2 YYNGEE. This CDR3 has 14 amino acids. V was cut by 0 bases and J by 1 base, with 8 bases left in between. Written as DNA, the CDR3 is TGTGCCAGCAGCGTAGGAACTACATCCTACGAGCAGTACTTC. Encoded protein: CASSVGTTSYEQYF.

V usage is TRBV5-1 and J usage is TRBJ2-5; D is perhaps TRBD1 (5 bases). Trimming left V 4 bases short and J 4 bases short, with 14 bases between. This CDR3 comprises 14 residues. From germline, CDR1 is SGHRS and CDR2 YFSETQ. The DNA for the CDR3 is TGCGCCAGCAGCCTACAGGTTTCGGGAGAGACCCAGTACTTC. Translated: CASSLQVSGETQYF.

The V call is TRBV4-1, the J call TRBJ2-3; D uncertain. CDR1 MGHRA and CDR2 YSYEKL come from the germline V gene. V dropped 1 base and J dropped 0 bases, with 8 bases sitting between them. This CDR3 comprises 15 residues. The CDR3 nucleotides are TGCGCCAGCAGCCAAGGAATCGCGAGCACAGATACGCAGTATTTT. Encoded protein: CASSQGIASTDTQYF.

The chain is built from TRBV11-3 and TRBJ2-1; D is unresolved. V was cut by 1 base and J by 2 bases, with 3 bases left in between. The CDR3 length is 13 residues. The germline CDR1 and CDR2 sequences are SGHNT and YENEEA. The CDR3 nucleotides are TGTGCCAGCAGCTTAGGACCCTACAATGAGCAGTTCTTC. As protein: CASSLGPYNEQFF.

J is TRBJ2-7 and V is TRBV19; unclear D gene. V was trimmed by 7 bases and J by 2 bases, leaving 18 bases between them. The CDR3 runs 15 residues. Germline V gene lookup returns CDR1 LNHDA and CDR2 SQIVND (reference sequence). CDR3: CASTPSVSPTYEQYF. The CDR3 DNA reads as TGTGCCAGTACCCCCAGTGTCTCTCCTACCTACGAGCAGTACTTC.

The genes are TRBV5-6 and TRBJ1-1; D ambiguous. Germline assignment: CDR1 SGHDT and CDR2 YYEEEE. The CDR3 totals 15 residues. Between the trimmed V and J ends, which lost 1 base and 2 bases, there was a span of 12 bases. The CDR3 region is CASSLSPAGNTEAFF. The DNA of the CDR3 is TGTGCCAGCAGCTTGTCCCCAGCGGGTAACACTGAAGCTTTCTTT.

This sequence joins TRBV6-5 and TRBJ1-2; 7 nucleotides match TRBD1. The CDR3 length is 15 residues. Germline V gives CDR1 MNHEY, CDR2 SVGAGI. The trim removed 6 bases at V and 3 bases at J, leaving 10 bases unmatched. The CDR3 sequence: CASRMTGSKDYGYTF. For the CDR3, the DNA is TGTGCCAGCAGGATGACAGGGAGCAAAGACTATGGCTACACCTTC.

The chain couples TRBV7-3 to TRBJ2-3; TRBD2 is a possible D gene (6 bases). Germline CDR1 is SGHTA and CDR2 is FQGTGA. The CDR3 totals 13 residues. The V and J ends lost 5 bases and 3 bases respectively, with 9 bases between them. The CDR3 here is CASSPSGTDTQYF. The CDR3 bases are TGTGCCAGCAGCCCCAGCGGGACAGATACGCAGTATTTT.

The V and J genes are TRBV28 and TRBJ2-1; 10 positions match TRBD2. The CDR3 contains 16 residues. Trimming removed 4 bases from V and 5 bases from J; junction bases left unmatched: 8. CDR1 is MDHEN, CDR2 SYDVKM, per germline. The CDR3 bases are TGTGCCAGCAGTTCCCAGAGTAGCGGGGGGCACAATGAGCAGTTCTTC. This gives the protein CASSSQSSGGHNEQFF.

The rearrangement links TRBV14 to TRBJ1-1; no definite D call. Germline CDR1 reads SGHDN; CDR2 reads FVKESK. The CDR3 is 15 amino acids. Trimming shortened V by 1 base and J by 2 bases, and 11 bases separated the two germline ends. CDR3 in DNA: TGTGCCAGCAGCCAAGGGTTCACGGGAAACACTGAAGCTTTCTTT. This gives the protein CASSQGFTGNTEAFF.

The chain employs TRBV7-9 and TRBJ2-7, with a tentative D call TRBD1 (6 bases). This CDR3 region has 11 residues. The V end lost 5 bases, the J end lost 7 bases, and 9 bases lay between the germline ends. CDR1 is SEHNR and CDR2 is FQNEAQ in the germline V gene (reference sequence). The CDR3 region is CASSPGVEQYF. Here the CDR3 DNA reads TGTGCCAGCAGCCCAGGGGTGGAGCAGTACTTC. Complete variable domain (other parts from reference TRBV7-9 and TRBJ2-7): DTGVSQNPRHKITKRGQNVTFRCDPISEHNRLYWYRQTLGQGPEFLTYFQNEAQLEKSRLLSDRFSAERPKGSFSTLEIQRTEQGDSAMYLCASSPGVEQYFGPGTRLTVT.

This chain links TRBV20-1 with TRBJ2-1; D gene ambiguous. V shed 5 bases and J shed 7 bases, with 9 bases lying between them. The CDR3 runs 11 residues. CDR1 DFQATT and CDR2 SNEGSKA come from the germline V gene (reference sequence). DNA of the CDR3: TGCAGTGCTGGCCCCAGGAATGAGCAGTTCTTC. Translation: CSAGPRNEQFF.

This chain uses TRBV7-2 with TRBJ2-1; D may be TRBD1 (7 bases). V lost 2 bases and J lost 6, with 14 bases in between. Germline loops: CDR1 SGHTA, CDR2 FQGNSA. The CDR3 loop spans 15 amino acids. The CDR3 nucleotides are TGTGCCAGCAGCTTATGGGCGGGACAGTTCAATGAGCAGTTCTTC. Translating gives CASSLWAGQFNEQFF.

This sequence joins TRBV18 and TRBJ2-7; D might be TRBD1 (6 bases). CDR1 and CDR2 from the germline V gene are KGHSH and LQKENI. This CDR3 comprises 14 residues. V dropped 4 bases and J dropped 2 bases, with 12 bases sitting between them. In DNA, the CDR3 is TGTGCCAGCTCACTTCAGGGGTTAACCTACGAGCAGTACTTC. This sequence encodes CASSLQGLTYEQYF.

The V call is TRBV2, the J call TRBJ2-1, with 9 bases matching TRBD2. Unmatched junction bases numbered 3, after V lost 6 bases and J lost 6 bases. The CDR3 sequence is 13 residues long. The germline V gene encodes CDR1 SNHLY and CDR2 FYNNEI. The CDR3 region is CASRGTSSNEQFF. The CDR3 DNA is TGTGCCAGCAGGGGGACTAGCAGCAATGAGCAGTTCTTC.

CDR3 residues: CASSPRPGDLNTEAFF. The CDR3 DNA reads as TGTGCCAGCTCACCTCGGCCAGGTGACTTGAACACTGAAGCTTTCTTT. This rearrangement joins TRBV18 to TRBJ1-1; D ambiguous. Trimming took 3 bases from V and 0 from J, leaving 14 bases between them. The CDR3 is 16 amino acids. Germline CDR1 is KGHSH and CDR2 is LQKENI. Full variable domain (remainder filled in from reference TRBV18 and TRBJ1-1): NAGVMQNPRHLVRRRGQEARLRCSPMKGHSHVYWYRQLPEEGLKFMVYLQKENIIDESGMPKERFSAEFPKEGPSILRIQQVVRGDSAAYFCASSPRPGDLNTEAFFGQGTRLTVV.

The chain has TRBV7-9 and TRBJ2-7; 7 nucleotides agree with TRBD1. This CDR3 spans 15 amino acids. CDR1 is SEHNR and CDR2 is FQNEAQ in the germline V gene (reference sequence). Germline trimming cut 5 bases from V and 6 bases from J; bases unmatched to any gene: 13. CDR3 residues: CASSHSGTVPSEQYF. CDR3 in DNA: TGTGCCAGCAGCCACTCCGGGACAGTACCTTCCGAGCAGTACTTC.

The chain uses TRBV29-1 and TRBJ2-7; 11 nucleotides match TRBD1. CDR3 length: 15 amino acids. V lost 3 bases and J lost 0; bases outside the gene matches: 4. CDR1 and CDR2 (germline): SQVTM, ANQGSEA. CDR3 nucleotides: TGCAGCGTTGAGTTGGGACAGGGGGTCTCCTACGAGCAGTACTTC. This encodes CSVELGQGVSYEQYF.

Only one count was recorded for this clone. CDR3 nucleotide sequence: TGTGCCAGCAGCTTCTCTGTGACCCAGTACTTC. It encodes CASSFSVTQYF. V usage is TRBV11-2 and J usage is TRBJ2-5; D gene ambiguous. Deletions cut 3 bases from V and 7 bases from J, with 6 bases between. The CDR3 length is 11 residues. CDR1 is SGHAT and CDR2 is FQNNGV in the germline V gene.